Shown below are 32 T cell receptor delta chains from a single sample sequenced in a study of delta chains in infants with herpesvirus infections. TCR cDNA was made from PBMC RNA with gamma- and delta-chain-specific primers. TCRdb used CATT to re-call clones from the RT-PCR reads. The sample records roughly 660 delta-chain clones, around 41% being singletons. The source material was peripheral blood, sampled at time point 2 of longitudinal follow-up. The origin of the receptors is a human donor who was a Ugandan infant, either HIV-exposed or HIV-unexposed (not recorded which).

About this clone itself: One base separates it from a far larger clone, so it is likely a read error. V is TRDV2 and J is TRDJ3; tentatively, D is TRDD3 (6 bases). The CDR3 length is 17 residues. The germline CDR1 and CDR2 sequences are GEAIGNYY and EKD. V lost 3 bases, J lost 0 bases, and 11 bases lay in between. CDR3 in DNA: TGTGCCTGTGACCCCGTACTGGGCTCCTGGGACACCCGACAGATGTTTTTC. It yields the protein CACDPVLGSWDTRQMFF.

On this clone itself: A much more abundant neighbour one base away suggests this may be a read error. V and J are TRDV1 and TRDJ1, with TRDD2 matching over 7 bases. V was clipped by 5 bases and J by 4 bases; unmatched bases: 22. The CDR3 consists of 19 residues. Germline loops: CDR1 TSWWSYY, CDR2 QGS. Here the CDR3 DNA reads TGTGCTCTTGGGACACTCGCCTTCCTCGGCCATCCGGGTATCGATAAACTCATCTTT. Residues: CALGTLAFLGHPGIDKLIF.

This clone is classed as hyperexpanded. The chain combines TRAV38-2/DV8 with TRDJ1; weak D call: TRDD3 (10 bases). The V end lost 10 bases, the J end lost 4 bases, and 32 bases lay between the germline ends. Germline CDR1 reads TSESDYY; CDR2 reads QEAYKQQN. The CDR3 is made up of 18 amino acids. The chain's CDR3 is CAAIPSYGGIRTFDKLIF. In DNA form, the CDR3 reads TGTGCTGCCATACCTTCCTACGGGGGGATACGGACCTTCGATAAACTCATCTTT.

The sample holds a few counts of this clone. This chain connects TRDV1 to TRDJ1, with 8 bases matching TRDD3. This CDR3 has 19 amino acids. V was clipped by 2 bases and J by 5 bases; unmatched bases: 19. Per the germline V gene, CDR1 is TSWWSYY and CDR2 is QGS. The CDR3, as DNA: TGTGCTCTTGGGGAAATCACGTACTGGGGGTCCTGGAGGGATGATAAACTCATCTTT. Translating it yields CALGEITYWGSWRDDKLIF.

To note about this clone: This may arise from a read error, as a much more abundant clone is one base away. The DNA for the CDR3 is TGTGCTCTTGGGGAACCCTTCCGCCACAAAAACACCGATAAACTCATCTTT. It encodes CALGEPFRHKNTDKLIF. The chain links TRDV1 to TRDJ1, with D tentatively TRDD2 (6 bases). Germline V gives CDR1 TSWWSYY, CDR2 QGS. Trimming pared 1 base from V and 0 bases from J, leaving 15 bases between. The CDR3 has 17 amino acids.

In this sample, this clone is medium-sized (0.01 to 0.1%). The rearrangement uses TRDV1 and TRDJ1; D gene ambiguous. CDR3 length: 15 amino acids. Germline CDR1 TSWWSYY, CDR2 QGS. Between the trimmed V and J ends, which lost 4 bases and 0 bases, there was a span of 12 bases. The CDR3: CALGGDVPYTDKLIF. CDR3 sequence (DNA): TGTGCTCTTGGGGGGGACGTCCCGTACACCGATAAACTCATCTTT.

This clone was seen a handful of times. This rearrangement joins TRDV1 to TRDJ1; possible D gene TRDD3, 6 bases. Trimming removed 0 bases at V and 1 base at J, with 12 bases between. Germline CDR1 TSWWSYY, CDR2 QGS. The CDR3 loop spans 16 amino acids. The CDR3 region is CALGELGITGTDKLIF. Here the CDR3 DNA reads TGTGCTCTTGGGGAACTAGGGATAACAGGCACCGATAAACTCATCTTT.

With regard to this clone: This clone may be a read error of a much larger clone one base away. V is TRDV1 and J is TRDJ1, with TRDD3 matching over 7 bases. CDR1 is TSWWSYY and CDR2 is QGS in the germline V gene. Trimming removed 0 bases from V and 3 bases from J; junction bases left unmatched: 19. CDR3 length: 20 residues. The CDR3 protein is CALGELRIRWGVVTADKLIF. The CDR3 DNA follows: TGTGCTCTTGGGGAACTTAGAATACGCTGGGGGGTAGTCACAGCCGATAAACTCATCTTT.

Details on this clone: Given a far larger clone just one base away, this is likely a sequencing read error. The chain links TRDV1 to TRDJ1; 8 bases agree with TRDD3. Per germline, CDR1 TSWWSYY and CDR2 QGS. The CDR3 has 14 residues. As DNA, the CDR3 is TGTGCTATTGGACCCAACTGGGGGGATATTAAACTCATCTTT. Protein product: CAIGPNWGDIKLIF.

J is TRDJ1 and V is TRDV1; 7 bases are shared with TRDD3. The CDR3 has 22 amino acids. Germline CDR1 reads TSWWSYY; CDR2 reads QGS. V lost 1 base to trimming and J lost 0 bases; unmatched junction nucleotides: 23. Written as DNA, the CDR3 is TGTGCTCTTGGGGAACCAAAGAATTCGAACAGAGTACTGGGGTTGTACACCGATAAACTCATCTTT. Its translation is CALGEPKNSNRVLGLYTDKLIF.

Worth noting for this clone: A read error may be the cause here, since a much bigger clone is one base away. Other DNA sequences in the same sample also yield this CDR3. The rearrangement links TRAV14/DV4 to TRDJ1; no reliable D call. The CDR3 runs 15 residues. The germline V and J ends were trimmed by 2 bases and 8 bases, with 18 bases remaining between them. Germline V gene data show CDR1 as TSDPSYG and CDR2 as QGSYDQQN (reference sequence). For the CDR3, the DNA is TGTGCAATGAGAGAGCTACTGCGAATACCCTGCAAACTCATCTTT. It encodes CAMRELLRIPCKLIF.

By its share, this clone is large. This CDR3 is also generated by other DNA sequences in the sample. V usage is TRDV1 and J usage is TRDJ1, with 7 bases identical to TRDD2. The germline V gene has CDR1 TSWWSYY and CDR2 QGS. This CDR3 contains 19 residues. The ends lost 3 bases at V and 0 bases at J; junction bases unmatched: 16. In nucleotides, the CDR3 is TGTGCTCTTGGGGACTCTTTCCTACGTGGGTGGCTTTACACCGATAAACTCATCTTT. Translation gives CALGDSFLRGWLYTDKLIF.

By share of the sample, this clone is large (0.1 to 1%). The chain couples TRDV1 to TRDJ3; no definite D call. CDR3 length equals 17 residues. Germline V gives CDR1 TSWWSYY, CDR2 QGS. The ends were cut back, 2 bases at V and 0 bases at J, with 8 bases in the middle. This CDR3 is CALGEVWFSWDTRQMFF. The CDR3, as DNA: TGTGCTCTTGGGGAAGTGTGGTTCTCCTGGGACACCCGACAGATGTTTTTC.

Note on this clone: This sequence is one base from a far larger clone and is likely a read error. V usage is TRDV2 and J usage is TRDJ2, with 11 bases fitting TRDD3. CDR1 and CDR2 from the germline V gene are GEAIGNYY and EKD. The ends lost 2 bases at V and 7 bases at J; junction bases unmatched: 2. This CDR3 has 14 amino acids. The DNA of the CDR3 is TGTGCCTGTGACATACTGGGGGATATAGCACAACTCTTCTTT. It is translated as CACDILGDIAQLFF.

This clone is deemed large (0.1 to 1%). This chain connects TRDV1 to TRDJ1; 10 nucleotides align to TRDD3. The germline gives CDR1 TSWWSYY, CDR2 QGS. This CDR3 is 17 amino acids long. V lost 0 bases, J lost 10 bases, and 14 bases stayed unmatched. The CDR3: CALGELYLLGGYRRLIF. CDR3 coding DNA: TGTGCTCTTGGGGAACTGTACCTACTTGGGGGATACAGGAGACTCATCTTT.

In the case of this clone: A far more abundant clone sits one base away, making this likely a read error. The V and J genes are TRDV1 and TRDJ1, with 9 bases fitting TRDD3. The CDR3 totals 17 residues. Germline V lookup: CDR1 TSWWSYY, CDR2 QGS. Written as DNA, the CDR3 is TGTGCTCTTGGGGCCTCACCCTGTACTGGGGGAGACGATCAACTCATCTTT. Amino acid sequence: CALGASPCTGGDDQLIF.

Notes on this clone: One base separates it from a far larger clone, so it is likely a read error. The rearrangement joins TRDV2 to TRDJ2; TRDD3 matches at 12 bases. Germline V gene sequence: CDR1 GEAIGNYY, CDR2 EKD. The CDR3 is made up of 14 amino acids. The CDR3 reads CACDILGDTEQLFF. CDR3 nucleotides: TGTGCCTGTGACATACTGGGGGATACAGAACAACTCTTCTTT.

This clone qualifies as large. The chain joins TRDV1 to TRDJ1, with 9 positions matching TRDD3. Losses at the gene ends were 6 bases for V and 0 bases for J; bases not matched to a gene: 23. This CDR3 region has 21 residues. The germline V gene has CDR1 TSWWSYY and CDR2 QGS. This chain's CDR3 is CALGVPTSILLGEAYTDKLIF. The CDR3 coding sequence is TGTGCTCTTGGAGTTCCTACGAGTATTTTACTGGGGGAAGCATACACCGATAAACTCATCTTT.

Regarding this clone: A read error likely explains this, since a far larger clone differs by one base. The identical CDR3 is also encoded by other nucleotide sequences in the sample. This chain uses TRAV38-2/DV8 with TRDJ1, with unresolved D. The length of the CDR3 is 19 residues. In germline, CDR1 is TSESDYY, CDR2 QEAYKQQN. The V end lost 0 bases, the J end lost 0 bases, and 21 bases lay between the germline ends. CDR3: CAYRSAGPRRPTYTDKLIF. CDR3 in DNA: TGTGCTTATAGGAGCGCGGGCCCACGTCGCCCAACGTACACCGATAAACTCATCTTT.

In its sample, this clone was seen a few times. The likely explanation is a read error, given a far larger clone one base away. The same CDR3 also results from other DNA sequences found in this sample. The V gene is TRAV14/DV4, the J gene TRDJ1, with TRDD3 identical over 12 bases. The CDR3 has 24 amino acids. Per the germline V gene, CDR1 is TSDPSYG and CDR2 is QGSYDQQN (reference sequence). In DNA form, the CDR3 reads TGTGCTCTGAGCTTGGCCTTCCTTGACCCAGGGGTTACTGGGGGATACTTCGGGACCGATAAACTCATCTTT. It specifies CALSLAFLDPGVTGGYFGTDKLIF.

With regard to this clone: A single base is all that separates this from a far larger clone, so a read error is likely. Here the CDR3 DNA reads TGTGCTCTTGGGACCCGTTTCCTACGGTACTGGGGGATACGGGATAAACTCATCTTT. As protein: CALGTRFLRYWGIRDKLIF. This chain uses TRDV1 with TRDJ1; 13 bases map to TRDD3. Germline V lookup: CDR1 TSWWSYY, CDR2 QGS. V trimming: 5 bases; J trimming: 5 bases; junction bases outside the gene matches: 17. This CDR3 spans 19 amino acids.

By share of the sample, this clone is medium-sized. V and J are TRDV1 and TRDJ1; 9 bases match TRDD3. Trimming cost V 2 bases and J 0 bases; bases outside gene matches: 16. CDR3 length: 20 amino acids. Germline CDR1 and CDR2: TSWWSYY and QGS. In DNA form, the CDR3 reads TGTGCTCTTGGGGAAAGGTCCTACTCGGGGGATACTATGTACACCGATAAACTCATCTTT. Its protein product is CALGERSYSGDTMYTDKLIF.

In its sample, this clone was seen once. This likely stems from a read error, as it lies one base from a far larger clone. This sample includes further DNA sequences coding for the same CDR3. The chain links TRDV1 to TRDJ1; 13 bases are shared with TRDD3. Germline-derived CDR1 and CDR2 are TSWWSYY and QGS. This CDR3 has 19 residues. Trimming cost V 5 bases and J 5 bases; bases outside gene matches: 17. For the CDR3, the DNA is TGTGCTCTTGGGACCCGATCCCTACGGTACTGGGGGATACGGGATAAACTCATCTTT. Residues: CALGTRSLRYWGIRDKLIF.

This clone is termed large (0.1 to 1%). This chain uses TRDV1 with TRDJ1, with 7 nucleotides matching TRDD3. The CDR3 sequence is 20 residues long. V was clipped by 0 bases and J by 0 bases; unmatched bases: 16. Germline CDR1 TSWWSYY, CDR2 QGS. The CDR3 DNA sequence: TGTGCTCTTGGGGAACTCCGCCGCCAGTACTGGGGAGGGGACACCGATAAACTCATCTTT. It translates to CALGELRRQYWGGDTDKLIF.

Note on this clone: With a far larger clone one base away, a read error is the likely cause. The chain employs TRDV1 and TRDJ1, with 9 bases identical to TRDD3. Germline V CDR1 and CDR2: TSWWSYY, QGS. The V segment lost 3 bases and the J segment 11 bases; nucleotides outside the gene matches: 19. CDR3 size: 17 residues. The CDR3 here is CALGEGDTPGFRESLIF. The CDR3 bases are TGTGCTCTTGGGGAGGGGGATACACCTGGGTTCCGGGAGAGTCTCATCTTT.

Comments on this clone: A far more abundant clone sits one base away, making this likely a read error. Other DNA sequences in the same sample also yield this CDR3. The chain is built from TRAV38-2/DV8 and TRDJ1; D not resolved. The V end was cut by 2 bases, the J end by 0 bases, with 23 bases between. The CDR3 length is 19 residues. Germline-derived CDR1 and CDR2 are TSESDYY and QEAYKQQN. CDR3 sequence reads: CAYRSAGPRRPTYTDKLIF. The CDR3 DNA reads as TGTGCTTATAGGAGTGCGGGCCCACGTCGCCCCACGTACACCGATAAACTCATCTTT.

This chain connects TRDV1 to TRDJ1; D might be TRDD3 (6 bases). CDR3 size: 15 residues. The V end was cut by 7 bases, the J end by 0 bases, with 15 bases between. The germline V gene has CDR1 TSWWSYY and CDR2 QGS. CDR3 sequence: CALVGVVGDTDKLIF. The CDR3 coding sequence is TGTGCTCTTGTAGGGGTGGTGGGGGACACCGATAAACTCATCTTT.

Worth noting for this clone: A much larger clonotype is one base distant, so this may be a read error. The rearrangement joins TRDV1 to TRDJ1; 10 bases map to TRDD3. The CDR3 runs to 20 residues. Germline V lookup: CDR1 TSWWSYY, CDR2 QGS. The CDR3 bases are TGTGCTCTTGGGAAACTTAGAATACGCTGGGGGATAGTCACAGCCGATAAACTCATCTTT. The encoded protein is CALGKLRIRWGIVTADKLIF.

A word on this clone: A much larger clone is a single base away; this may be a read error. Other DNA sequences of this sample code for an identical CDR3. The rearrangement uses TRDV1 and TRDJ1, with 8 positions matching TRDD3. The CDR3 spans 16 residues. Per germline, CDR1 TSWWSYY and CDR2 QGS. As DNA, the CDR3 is TGTGCGCTTGGGGAACACGCTACCTGGGGGACCGCTAAACTCATCTTT. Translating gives CALGEHATWGTAKLIF.

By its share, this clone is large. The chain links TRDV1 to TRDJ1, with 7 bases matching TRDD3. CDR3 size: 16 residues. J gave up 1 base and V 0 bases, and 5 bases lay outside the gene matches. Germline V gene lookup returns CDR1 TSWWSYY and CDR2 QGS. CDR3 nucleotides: TGTGCTCTTGGGGAACTAGCCTGGGGGGTCACCGATAAACTCATCTTT. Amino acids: CALGELAWGVTDKLIF.

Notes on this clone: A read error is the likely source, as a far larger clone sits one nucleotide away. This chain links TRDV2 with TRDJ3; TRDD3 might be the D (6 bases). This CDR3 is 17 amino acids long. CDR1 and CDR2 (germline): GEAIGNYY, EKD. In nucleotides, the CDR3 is TGTGCCTGTGACACCGTACTGGGCTCCCGGGACACCCGACAGATGTTTTTC. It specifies CACDTVLGSRDTRQMFF.

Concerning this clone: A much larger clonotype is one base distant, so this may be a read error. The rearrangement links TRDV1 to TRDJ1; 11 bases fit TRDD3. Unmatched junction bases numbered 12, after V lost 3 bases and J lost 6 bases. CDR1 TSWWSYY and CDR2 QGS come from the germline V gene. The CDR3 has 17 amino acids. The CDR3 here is CALGENNWGIYVHKLIF. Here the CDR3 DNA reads TGTGCTCTTGGGGAGAACAACTGGGGGATATACGTCCATAAACTCATCTTT.